This T cell receptor (beta chain) derives from a study of shared clonotypes between healthy human individuals. Germline CDR1 is MNHNS and CDR2 is SASEGT. This CDR3 spans 13 amino acids. V was shortened by 7 bases and J by 6 bases, with 13 bases between the two germline ends. TCRdb's copy holds only in-frame clones and misses some; the assay was immunoSEQ multiplex PCR. The sample holds 2 million to 2.5 million clones, roughly 94% seen once. The chain recombines TRBV6-1 with TRBJ1-5; possible D gene TRBD1, 6 bases. Sequenced material: naive CD4+ T cells sorted from blood. The subset is: CD45RA+ positively selected. The sequence was collected from a man younger than 30 in good health. CDR3 residues: CASNPGGGQPQHF. In nucleotides, the CDR3 is TGTGCCAGCAATCCCGGAGGGGGTCAGCCCCAGCATTTT.